This TCR beta chain was retrieved from a study of CD8 T cells in Susac syndrome. The V and J ends lost 6 bases and 6 bases respectively, with 22 bases between them. This CDR3 has 15 residues. From germline, CDR1 is DFQATT and CDR2 SNEGSKA (reference sequence). RNA amounts of roughly 0.5 to 1 ug underwent reverse transcription with random hexamers. TCRdb fed the immunoSEQ multiplex PCR reads into MiXCR, producing one record per CDR3 protein. The sample shows around 200,000 distinct CDR3 sequences, 95% of them seen only once. The chain recombines TRBV20-1 with TRBJ2-3, with D possibly being TRBD2 (7 bases). Sequenced sample: CD4+ T cells from PBMCs. This TCR derives from a human donor with Susac syndrome. The CDR3 region has the DNA TGCAGTGCGCCCCATGGGGGGGGGCTTTACGATACGCAGTATTTT. Its translation: CSAPHGGGLYDTQYF.